The entry below gives a single T cell receptor (beta chain) sequence along with its context. This clonotype was counted many times. Its antigen target is currently unknown. Within one base of it there is no much larger clone, and no base qualities were kept. Taken with the paper, the label for treatment or condition translates to: live attenuated yellow fever vaccine strain. At every blood-draw timepoint, two biological replicates of bulk PBMCs were collected. A standard Ficoll-Paque protocol was used to isolate PBMCs from peripheral blood. TriZol was used to extract RNA from bulk PBMCs, CD4 and CD8 fractions, and dextramer-positive and dextramer-negative fractions. The source of the sample is a study of T cells after yellow fever vaccination (dated by TCRdb to the late 2010s). Regarding the study in general: Libraries from fractions with low cell numbers were prepared with the SMART-Seq v4 Ultra Low Input RNA kit. Two healthy male donors, one aged 18 to 30 and one aged 30 to 40 years, were included in the cohort. Bulk PBMC replicates and cell subsets were isolated from blood drawn at multiple timepoints before and after both primary and secondary immunization. To follow T-cell clones before and after primary and booster YFV17D yellow fever vaccination, bulk TCR alpha and beta repertoires were sequenced over time.

The full study reports these points: Compared with the primary T-cell response, the secondary T-cell response was weaker but faster, peaking on day 5 rather than day 15. A small fraction of clonotypes appeared in both the CD4 and CD8 compartments, likely as a result of convergent recombination. After the booster, most clones that had expanded after primary vaccination were detected again (almost 97% of CD4 and more than 80% of CD8), suggesting broad maintenance of memory. Computational filtering was required because FACS-sorted repertoires could contain abundant contaminating clonotypes from the bulk population. Only a couple of donors were included in the study, so the extent to which the findings can be generalized is limited.

The germline ends are 16 bases apart after V is trimmed by 6 bases and J by 5 bases. Including the terminal cysteine and phenylalanine, the CDR3 comprises 14 residues. Only CDR3 DNA is held: 42 bases, read in frame from base 1. In the germline V gene, CDR1 corresponds to MDHEN and CDR2 to SYDVKM. The instrument was an Illumina NovaSeq 6000. Synthesis of TCR cDNA relied on 5'RACE template switching, a step that introduced a universal primer site along with unique molecular identifiers. Priming for cDNA synthesis came from both the TCR alpha and TCR beta constant segments. Library amplification involved two PCR steps, and the second step added sample barcodes and sequencing adapters. Libraries were sequenced on Illumina HiSeq 2500 (2x100 bp) or NovaSeq (2x150 bp). On the authors' methods: MIGEC handled demultiplexing of reads and collapsing into UMI consensus sequences, while MiXCR performed V(D)J alignment. Vaccine-responding clonotypes were identified with edgeR using replicate PBMC samples, with FDR below 0.01 and a log2 fold change above 5 up to day 15 being required. Each bulk clonotype received a CD4 or CD8 identity based on whether the sequenced CD4 or CD8 repertoire contained that clonotype at higher abundance. In TCRdb, the public reads were trimmed at Q25 with fastp and aligned with MiXCR, with productive beta chains retained. Records with the same CDR3 protein are collapsed into one entry carrying the most frequent genes and DNA. TCRdb, rather than the study authors, made the V and J calls. Counted in this sample were a few hundred thousand distinct CDR3 sequences; roughly 4% of them appeared once. The top ten clones comprise around 20% of the sample.

The rearranged chain carries TRBV28 and TRBJ2-5; TRBD2 is a possible D gene, resting on 5 matching bases. The TCR was taken from a man aged 18-30 years who received the YFV17D yellow fever vaccine. The sample in question was PBMCs, obtained 15 days after the yellow fever booster vaccination. In nucleotides, the sequence is TGTGCCAGCAGCCCCACATCCCCGGGGGAGACCCAGTACTTC. This encodes CASSPTSPGETQYF.